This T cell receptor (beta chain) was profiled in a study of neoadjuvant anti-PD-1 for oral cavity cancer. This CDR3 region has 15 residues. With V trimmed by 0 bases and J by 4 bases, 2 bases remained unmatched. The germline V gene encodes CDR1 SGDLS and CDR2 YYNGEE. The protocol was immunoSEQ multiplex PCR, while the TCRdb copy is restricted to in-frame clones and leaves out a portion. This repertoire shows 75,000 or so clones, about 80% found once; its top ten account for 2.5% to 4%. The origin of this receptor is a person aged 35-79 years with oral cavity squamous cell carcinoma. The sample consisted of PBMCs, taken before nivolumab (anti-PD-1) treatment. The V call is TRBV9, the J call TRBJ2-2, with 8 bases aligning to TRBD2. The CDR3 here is CASSVGGTSTGELFF. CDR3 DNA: TGTGCCAGCAGCGTAGGAGGGACTAGCACCGGGGAGCTGTTTTTT. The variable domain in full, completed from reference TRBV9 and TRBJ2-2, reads DSGVTQTPKHLITATGQRVTLRCSPRSGDLSVYWYQQSLDQGLQFLIQYYNGEERAKGNILERFSAQQFPDLHSELNLSSLELGDSALYFCASSVGGTSTGELFFGEGSRLTVL.